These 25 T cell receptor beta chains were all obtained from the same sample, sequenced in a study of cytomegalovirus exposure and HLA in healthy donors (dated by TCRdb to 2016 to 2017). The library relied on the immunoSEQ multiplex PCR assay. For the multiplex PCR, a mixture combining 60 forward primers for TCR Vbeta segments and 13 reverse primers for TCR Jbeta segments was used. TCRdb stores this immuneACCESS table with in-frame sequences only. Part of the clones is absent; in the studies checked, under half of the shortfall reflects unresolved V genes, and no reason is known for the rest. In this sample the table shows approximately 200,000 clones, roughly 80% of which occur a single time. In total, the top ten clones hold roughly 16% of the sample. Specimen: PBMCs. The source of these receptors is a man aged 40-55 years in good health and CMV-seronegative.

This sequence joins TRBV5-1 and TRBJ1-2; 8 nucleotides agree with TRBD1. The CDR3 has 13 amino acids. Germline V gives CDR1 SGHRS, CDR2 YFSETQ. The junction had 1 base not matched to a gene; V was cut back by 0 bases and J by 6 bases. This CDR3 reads CASSLDRGNGYTF. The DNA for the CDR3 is TGCGCCAGCAGCTTGGACAGGGGGAATGGCTACACCTTC.

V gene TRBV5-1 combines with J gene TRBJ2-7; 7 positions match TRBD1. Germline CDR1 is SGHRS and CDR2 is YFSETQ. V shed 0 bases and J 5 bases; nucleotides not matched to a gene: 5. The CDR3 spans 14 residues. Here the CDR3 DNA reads TGCGCCAGCAGCTTGGTAGGGGGCTGGGACGAGCAGTACTTC. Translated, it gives CASSLVGGWDEQYF. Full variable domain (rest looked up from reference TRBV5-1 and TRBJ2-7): KAGVTQTPRYLIKTRGQQVTLSCSPISGHRSVSWYQQTPGQGLQFLFEYFSETQRNKGNFPGRFSGRQFSNSRSEMNVSTLELGDSALYLCASSLVGGWDEQYFGPGTRLTVT.

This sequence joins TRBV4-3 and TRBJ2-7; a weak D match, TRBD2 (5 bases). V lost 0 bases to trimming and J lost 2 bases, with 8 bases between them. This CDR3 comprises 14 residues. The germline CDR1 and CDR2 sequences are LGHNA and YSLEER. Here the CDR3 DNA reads TGCGCCAGCAGCCAAGATTCGGGGACCTACGAGCAGTACTTC. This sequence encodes CASSQDSGTYEQYF.

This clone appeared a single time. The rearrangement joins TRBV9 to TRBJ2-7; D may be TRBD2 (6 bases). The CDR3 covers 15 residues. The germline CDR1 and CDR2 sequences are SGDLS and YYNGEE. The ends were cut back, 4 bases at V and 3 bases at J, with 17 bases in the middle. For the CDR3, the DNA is TGTGCCAGCAGCCCCCCGTTGGGGCGGGGCTACGAGCAGTACTTC. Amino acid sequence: CASSPPLGRGYEQYF.

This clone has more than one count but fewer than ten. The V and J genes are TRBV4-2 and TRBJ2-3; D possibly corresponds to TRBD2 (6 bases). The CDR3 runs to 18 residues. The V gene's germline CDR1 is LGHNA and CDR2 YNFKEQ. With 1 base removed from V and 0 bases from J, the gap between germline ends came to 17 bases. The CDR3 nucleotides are TGTGCCAGCAGCCAAGTCGCGACTAGTTATATTAGCACAGATACGCAGTATTTT. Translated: CASSQVATSYISTDTQYF.

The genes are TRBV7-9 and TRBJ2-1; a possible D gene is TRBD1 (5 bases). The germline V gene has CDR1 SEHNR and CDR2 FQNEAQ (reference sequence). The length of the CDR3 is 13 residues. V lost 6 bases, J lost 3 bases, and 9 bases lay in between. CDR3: CASSSDSYNEQFF. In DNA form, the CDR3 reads TGTGCCAGCAGTTCCGACAGCTACAATGAGCAGTTCTTC. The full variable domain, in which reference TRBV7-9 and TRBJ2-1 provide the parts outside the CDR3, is DTGVSQNPRHKITKRGQNVTFRCDPISEHNRLYWYRQTLGQGPEFLTYFQNEAQLEKSRLLSDRFSAERPKGSFSTLEIQRTEQGDSAMYLCASSSDSYNEQFFGPGTRLTVL.

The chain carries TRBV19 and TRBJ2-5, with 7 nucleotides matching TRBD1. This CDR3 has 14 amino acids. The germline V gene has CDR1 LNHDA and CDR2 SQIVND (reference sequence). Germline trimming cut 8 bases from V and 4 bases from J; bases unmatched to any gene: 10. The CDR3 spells CASAQTDRLETQYF. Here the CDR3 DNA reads TGTGCCAGTGCCCAGACGGACAGGCTAGAGACCCAGTACTTC.

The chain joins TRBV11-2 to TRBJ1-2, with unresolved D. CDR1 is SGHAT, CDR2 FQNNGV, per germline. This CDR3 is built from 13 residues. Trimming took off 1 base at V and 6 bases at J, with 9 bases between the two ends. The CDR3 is CASSLVSGNGYTF. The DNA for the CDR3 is TGTGCCAGCAGCTTAGTTTCCGGGAATGGCTACACCTTC.

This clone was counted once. The CDR3 protein is CAWREANGRQPQHF. The CDR3 nucleotides read TGTGCCTGGAGGGAGGCCAATGGAAGGCAGCCCCAGCATTTT. The chain carries TRBV30 and TRBJ1-5; no definite D call. V lost 3 bases and J lost 7, with 16 bases in between. The CDR3 covers 14 residues. The V gene's germline CDR1 is GTSNPN and CDR2 SVGIG (reference sequence).

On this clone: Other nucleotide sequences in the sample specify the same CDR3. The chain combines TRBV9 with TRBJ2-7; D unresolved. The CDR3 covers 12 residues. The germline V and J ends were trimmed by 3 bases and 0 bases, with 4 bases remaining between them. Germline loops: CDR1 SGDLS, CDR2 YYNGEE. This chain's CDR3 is CASSASSYEQYF. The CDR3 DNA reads TGTGCCAGCAGCGCCTCCTCCTACGAGCAGTACTTC.

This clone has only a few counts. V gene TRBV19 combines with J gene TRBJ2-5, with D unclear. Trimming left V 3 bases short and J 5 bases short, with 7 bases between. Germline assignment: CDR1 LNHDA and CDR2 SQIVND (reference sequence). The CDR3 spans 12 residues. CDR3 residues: CASSIRRETQYF. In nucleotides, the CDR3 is TGTGCCAGTAGTATTCGTCGGGAGACCCAGTACTTC.

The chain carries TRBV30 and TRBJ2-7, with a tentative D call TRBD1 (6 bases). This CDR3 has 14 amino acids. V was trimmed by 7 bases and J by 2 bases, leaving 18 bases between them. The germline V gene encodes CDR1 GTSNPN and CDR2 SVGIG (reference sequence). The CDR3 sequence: CASLDSASTYEQYF. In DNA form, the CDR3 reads TGTGCCTCCTTGGACAGTGCGTCTACCTACGAGCAGTACTTC.

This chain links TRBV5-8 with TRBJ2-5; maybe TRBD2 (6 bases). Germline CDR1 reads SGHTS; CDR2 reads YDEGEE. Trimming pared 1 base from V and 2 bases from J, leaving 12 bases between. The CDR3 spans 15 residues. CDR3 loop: CASSLNGGPQETQYF. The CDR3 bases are TGTGCCAGCAGCTTGAACGGGGGACCACAAGAGACCCAGTACTTC.

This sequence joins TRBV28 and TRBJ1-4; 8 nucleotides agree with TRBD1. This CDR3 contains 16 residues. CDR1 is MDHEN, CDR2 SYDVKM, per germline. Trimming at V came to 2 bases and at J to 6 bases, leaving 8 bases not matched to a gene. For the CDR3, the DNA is TGTGCCAGCAGTTTAACGACAGGGGCCTGGGATGAAAAACTGTTTTTT. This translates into CASSLTTGAWDEKLFF.

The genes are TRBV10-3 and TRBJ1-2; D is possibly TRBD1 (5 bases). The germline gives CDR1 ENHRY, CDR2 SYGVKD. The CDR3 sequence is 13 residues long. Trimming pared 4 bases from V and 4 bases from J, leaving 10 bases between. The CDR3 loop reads CAISGSGPYGYTF. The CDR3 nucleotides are TGTGCCATCAGTGGTTCAGGGCCCTATGGCTACACCTTC.

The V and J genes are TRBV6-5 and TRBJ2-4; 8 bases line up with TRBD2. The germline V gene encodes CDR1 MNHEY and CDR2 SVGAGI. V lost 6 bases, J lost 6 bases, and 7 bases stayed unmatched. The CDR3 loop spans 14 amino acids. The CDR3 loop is CASSRGGRGNIQYF. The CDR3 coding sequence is TGTGCCAGCAGCCGCGGGGGGCGCGGAAACATTCAGTACTTC.

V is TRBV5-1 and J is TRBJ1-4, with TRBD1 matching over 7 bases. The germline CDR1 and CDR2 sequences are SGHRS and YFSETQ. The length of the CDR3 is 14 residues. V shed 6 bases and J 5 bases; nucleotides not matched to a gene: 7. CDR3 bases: TGCGCCAGCACTGCCGGGACAGTAAATGAAAAACTGTTTTTT. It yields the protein CASTAGTVNEKLFF.

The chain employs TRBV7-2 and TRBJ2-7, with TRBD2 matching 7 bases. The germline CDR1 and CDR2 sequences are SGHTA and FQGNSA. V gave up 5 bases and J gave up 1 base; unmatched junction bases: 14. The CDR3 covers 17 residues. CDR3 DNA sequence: TGTGCCAGCAGCATAGTGGGTTGGCCTAGCGGATCCTACGAGCAGTACTTC. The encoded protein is CASSIVGWPSGSYEQYF.

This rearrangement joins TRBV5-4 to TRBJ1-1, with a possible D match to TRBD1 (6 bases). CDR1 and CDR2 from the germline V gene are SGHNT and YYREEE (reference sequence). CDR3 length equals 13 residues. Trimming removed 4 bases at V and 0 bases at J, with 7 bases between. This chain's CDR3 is CASSGQLNTEAFF. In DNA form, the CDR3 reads TGTGCCAGCAGCGGACAGTTGAACACTGAAGCTTTCTTT.

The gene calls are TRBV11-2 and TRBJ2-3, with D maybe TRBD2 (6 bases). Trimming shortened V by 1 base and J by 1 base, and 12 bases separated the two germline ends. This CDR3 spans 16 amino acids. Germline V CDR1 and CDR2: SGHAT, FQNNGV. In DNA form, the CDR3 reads TGTGCCAGCAGCTTAGGGAGCGGGTTACGCACAGATACGCAGTATTTT. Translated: CASSLGSGLRTDTQYF.

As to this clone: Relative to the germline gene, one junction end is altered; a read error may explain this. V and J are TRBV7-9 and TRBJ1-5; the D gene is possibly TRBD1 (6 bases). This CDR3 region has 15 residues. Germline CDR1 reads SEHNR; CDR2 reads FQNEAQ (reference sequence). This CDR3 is CSSSLSWDNNQAQHF. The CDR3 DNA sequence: TGTTCCAGCAGCCTGTCCTGGGACAACAATCAAGCCCAGCATTTT. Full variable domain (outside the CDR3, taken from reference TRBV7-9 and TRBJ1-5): DTGVSQNPRHKITKRGQNVTFRCDPISEHNRLYWYRQTLGQGPEFLTYFQNEAQLEKSRLLSDRFSAERPKGSFSTLEIQRTEQGDSAMYLCSSSLSWDNNQAQHFGDGTRLSIL.

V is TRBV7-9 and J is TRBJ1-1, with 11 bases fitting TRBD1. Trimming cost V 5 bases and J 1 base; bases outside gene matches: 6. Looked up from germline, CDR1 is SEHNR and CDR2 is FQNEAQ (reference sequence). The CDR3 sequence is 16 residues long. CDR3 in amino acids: CASSPGQGARNTEAFF. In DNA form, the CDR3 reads TGTGCCAGCAGCCCCGGACAGGGGGCGAGGAACACTGAAGCTTTCTTT.

In DNA, the CDR3 is TGTGCCAGCAGTTTCCGAGGATCACCCCTCCACTTT. Its protein product is CASSFRGSPLHF. The V gene is TRBV6-5, the J gene TRBJ1-6; D is unresolved. The CDR3 has 12 residues. V gave up 4 bases and J gave up 10 bases, with 8 bases separating them. Germline V lookup: CDR1 MNHEY, CDR2 SVGAGI.

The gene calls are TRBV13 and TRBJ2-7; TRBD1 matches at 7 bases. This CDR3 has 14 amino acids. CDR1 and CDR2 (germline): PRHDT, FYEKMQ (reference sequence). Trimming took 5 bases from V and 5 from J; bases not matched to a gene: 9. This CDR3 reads CASSPTDRDHEQYF. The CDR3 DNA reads TGTGCCAGCAGCCCAACCGACAGGGATCACGAGCAGTACTTC.

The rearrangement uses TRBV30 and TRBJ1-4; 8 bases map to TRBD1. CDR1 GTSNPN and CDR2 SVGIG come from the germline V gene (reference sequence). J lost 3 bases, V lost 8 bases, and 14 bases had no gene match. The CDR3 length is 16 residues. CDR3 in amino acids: CALIPKDRGANEKLFF. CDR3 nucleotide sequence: TGTGCCCTCATACCGAAAGACAGGGGAGCTAATGAAAAACTGTTTTTT.